This TCR beta chain was profiled in a study of T-cell memory formation after mild COVID-19. Whole-study context: Each donor largely had its own TCR clusters.

This clonotype was seen more than once but under ten times. This CDR3 has 15 residues. From germline, CDR1 is DFQATT and CDR2 SNEGSKA (reference sequence). Trimming took 0 bases from V and 2 from J, leaving 11 bases between them. MiXCR was run by TCRdb on the 5' RACE reads, yielding one entry per CDR3 protein. The table records some 320,000 distinct CDR3 sequences, more than 13% of them present only once. The chain joins TRBV20-1 to TRBJ1-5; tentative D call: TRBD1 (5 bases). This TCR derives from a man aged 18 to 35 who had mild COVID-19 (a few samples of this study predate the infection). Cell type and time point are not known. The sequenced sample was PBMCs or a T cell subset sorted from them (not recorded which). The CDR3 coding sequence is TGCAGTGCTAGAGATGCCAGGGATGGCAATCAGCCCCAGCATTTT. Residues: CSARDARDGNQPQHF.